The 5 T cell receptor beta chains below come from one sample, sequenced in a study of monozygotic twins with inflammatory bowel disease. From its re-call of the 5' RACE reads, TCRdb lists each CDR3 protein once, without DNA. Here the sample table reports about 330,000 distinct CDR3 sequences. The sample comprised blood. All receptors come from a human donor with ulcerative colitis or Crohn's disease, or a healthy co-twin of an affected twin (not recorded which).

V usage is TRBV5-1 and J usage is TRBJ2-3; no DNA is available, so the TRBD1 call from TCRdb remains unchecked. The CDR3 has 15 residues. Germline CDR1 is SGHRS and CDR2 is YFSETQ. CDR3 in amino acids: CASSVYRQGLNTQYF.

The J gene is TRBJ1-2, the V gene TRBV30; the TCRdb D gene call, TRBD1, has no DNA to confirm it. The length of the CDR3 is 13 residues. The germline CDR1 and CDR2 sequences are GTSNPN and SVGIG (reference sequence). The CDR3 protein is CAFERNQGYGYTF.

This chain links TRBV5-1 with TRBJ2-5; TCRdb's D call, TRBD1, is unchecked because there is no DNA. The CDR3 contains 13 residues. Germline CDR1 and CDR2: SGHRS and YFSETQ. The CDR3 here is CASGRQPGETQYF. The variable domain in full, with the rest retrieved from reference TRBV5-1 and TRBJ2-5, is KAGVTQTPRYLIKTRGQQVTLSCSPISGHRSVSWYQQTPGQGLQFLFEYFSETQRNKGNFPGRFSGRQFSNSRSEMNVSTLELGDSALYLCASGRQPGETQYFGPGTRLLVL.

This sequence joins TRBV12-3 or TRBV12-4 and TRBJ1-5; TCRdb's D gene call, TRBD1, goes unchecked for lack of DNA. This CDR3 is 13 amino acids long. CDR3 residues: CASSLKATGPQHF.

The chain combines TRBV29-1 with TRBJ2-2; no DNA is available, so the TRBD1 call from TCRdb remains unchecked. From germline, CDR1 is SQVTM and CDR2 ANQGSEA. This CDR3 is built from 15 residues. The CDR3 loop reads CSVYDRVANTGELFF.